The rows below give T cell receptor beta chains drawn from one sample of a study of T cells in Graves' hyperthyroidism and ophthalmopathy. TCRdb re-derived calls from the multiplex PCR reads in MiXCR, one entry per CDR3 protein. The table has 350,000 to 400,000 distinct CDR3 sequences, 15% seen once. The sequencing input was blood. These receptors were collected from a woman in her twenties or thirties with Graves' hyperthyroidism. The CDR3 runs from the conserved cysteine through the conserved F or W. A D gene is named only where the DNA matches it firmly. A row's size may be missing; if present it is once, few, many or a size class.

TRBJ2-1	NA	TRBV2	few	TGTGCCAGCATAGCGGATACCTACAATGAGCAGTTCTTC	CASIADTYNEQFF
TRBJ1-1	NA	TRBV12-3/TRBV12-4	many	TGTGCCAGCAGTTTAGCGCGGGGGCAGAGCACTGAAGCTTTCTTT	CASSLARGQSTEAFF
TRBJ2-7	TRBD1	TRBV30	many	TGTGCCTGGAGTGGCCTGGGGACAGGGCGCGAGCAGTACTTC	CAWSGLGTGREQYF
TRBJ2-5	NA	TRBV27	many	TGTGCCAGCAGTTTATCGAAAAGCAGGAGGGCCGGGGAGACCCAGTACTTC	CASSLSKSRRAGETQYF
TRBJ1-5	TRBD1	TRBV24-1	NA	TGTGCCGCCCAGGGGGCCTATAGCAATCAGCCCCAGCATTTT	CAAQGAYSNQPQHF
TRBJ2-1	TRBD1	TRBV18	NA	TGTGCCAGCTCACCACCGGTGACAGGGCAGTACAATGAGCAGTTCTTC	CASSPPVTGQYNEQFF
TRBJ1-1	TRBD1	TRBV20-1	NA	TGCAGTGCCCACGGGGCAGGGGGAAGCACTGAAGCTTTCTTT	CSAHGAGGSTEAFF
TRBJ2-6	TRBD1	TRBV20-1	few	TGCAGTGCTATCACAGGGGGCACTGGGGCCAACGTCCTGACTTTC	CSAITGGTGANVLTF
TRBJ2-5	TRBD1	TRBV20-1	many	TGCAGTGCTAGAGTCGGGACAGGGGTTCAAGAGACCCAGTACTTC	CSARVGTGVQETQYF
TRBJ2-1	TRBD1	TRBV5-5	many	TGTGCCAGCAGCTTAGGGGACAGCCAACGGAATGAGCAGTTCTTC	CASSLGDSQRNEQFF
TRBJ2-1	TRBD1	TRBV6-1	many	TGTGCCAGCTACGGGACAGCCTCCTACAATGAGCAGTTCTTC	CASYGTASYNEQFF
TRBJ2-7	NA	TRBV7-9	NA	TGTGCCAGCAGCTTAGTCAGGGGCGACTACGAGCAGTACTTC	CASSLVRGDYEQYF
TRBJ2-7	NA	TRBV7-2	NA	TGTGCCAGCAGCCAAGGACAGATAATACGGTCCTACGAGCAGTACTTC	CASSQGQIIRSYEQYF
TRBJ2-7	TRBD1	TRBV19	NA	TGTGCCAGTGGTAGTGCGGGACAGGGGAGGGACGAGCAGTACTTC	CASGSAGQGRDEQYF
TRBJ2-7	NA	TRBV28	many	TGTGCCAGCATCCTTAGGACATCCTACGAGCAGTACTTC	CASILRTSYEQYF
TRBJ2-2	TRBD2	TRBV6-1	NA	TGTGCCAGCAGTGAGGTAGCGGGAGGGAACACCGGGGAGCTGTTTTTT	CASSEVAGGNTGELFF
TRBJ2-7	TRBD2	TRBV18	few	TGTGCCAGCTCACTACCAAGCGGGAGCAGCGACGAGCAGTACTTC	CASSLPSGSSDEQYF
TRBJ1-2	NA	TRBV19	NA	TGTGCCAGTAGTAGTCGGGCGCCTTCTAACTATGGCTACACCTTC	CASSSRAPSNYGYTF
TRBJ1-6	NA	TRBV28	few	TGTGCCAGCAGCCAACAGGGTCCCTCCTATAATTCACCCCTCCACTTT	CASSQQGPSYNSPLHF
TRBJ2-5	NA	TRBV29-1	NA	TGCAGCGTTGCCCCGCTCTATAAAGAGACCCAGTACTTC	CSVAPLYKETQYF
TRBJ2-1	NA	TRBV9	few	TGTGCCAGCAGCGTCACCTCGGCCAGTTCGGGGTACAATGAGCAGTTCTTC	CASSVTSASSGYNEQFF
TRBJ1-1	TRBD1	TRBV6-1	NA	TGTGCCAGCAGTGACCTCAAGGGGGCCTACACTGAAGCTTTCTTT	CASSDLKGAYTEAFF
TRBJ2-3	TRBD2	TRBV5-6	few	TGTGCCAGCAGCTTGACGGGGACTATCCTTTTTATCACGCAGTATTTT	CASSLTGTILFITQYF
TRBJ2-7	TRBD2	TRBV28	many	TGTGCCAGCTTTGGGGGGGTGACCTACGAGCAGTACTTC	CASFGGVTYEQYF
TRBJ2-1	TRBD2	TRBV27	NA	TGTGCCAGCAGTTTCTCGGCTAGCGGAACTAATGAGCAGTTCTTC	CASSFSASGTNEQFF
TRBJ1-2	NA	TRBV30	NA	TGTGCCTACGAAGACAGATTTAACTATGGCTACACCTTC	CAYEDRFNYGYTF
TRBJ1-5	TRBD1	TRBV20-1	NA	TGCAGTGCTGTGCTAAACCGGGACAGGGGGAAAGGCAATCAGCCCCAGCATTTT	CSAVLNRDRGKGNQPQHF
TRBJ2-1	TRBD2	TRBV28	many	TGTGCCAGCAGTTTGGAGCCTTTAGGCGGGAGTCGGTTGGCGGATGAGCAGTTCTTC	CASSLEPLGGSRLADEQFF
TRBJ1-5	TRBD1	TRBV28	few	TGTGCCGTCAGGGGGGCGGATCAGCCCCAGCATTTT	CAVRGADQPQHF
TRBJ2-7	TRBD2	TRBV28	many	TGTGCCAGCAGTTTGCCGGGACTAGCGGGAGGTGAGCAGTACTTC	CASSLPGLAGGEQYF
TRBJ1-2	NA	TRBV4-1	NA	TGCGCCAGCAGCCAAGATAGTCGGCAACCGTTGGTTTCTGGCTACACCTTC	CASSQDSRQPLVSGYTF
TRBJ2-5	NA	TRBV28	many	TGTGCCATCGACAGGCCGCCTCAAGAGACCCAGTACTTC	CAIDRPPQETQYF
TRBJ1-1	NA	TRBV7-3	many	TGTGCCAGCAGCTTCGCGACGAACACTGAAGCTTTCTTT	CASSFATNTEAFF
TRBJ1-4	NA	TRBV4-1	NA	TGCGCCAGCAGCCAACCCGGGCTAATGAGGAAACTGTTTTTT	CASSQPGLMRKLFF
TRBJ2-2	TRBD2	TRBV10-1	NA	TGCGCCAGCTCCCTAGCGGCAATGGAGAACACCGGGGAGCTGTTTTTT	CASSLAAMENTGELFF
TRBJ2-3	TRBD2	TRBV24-1	NA	TGTGCCACCAGTGATCCAGCGGGATCTGGCACAGATACGCAGTATTTT	CATSDPAGSGTDTQYF
TRBJ2-1	NA	TRBV11-2	many	TGTGCCAGCAGCTTTTCCCGGGACTACAATGAGCAGTTCTTC	CASSFSRDYNEQFF
TRBJ1-1	NA	TRBV12-3/TRBV12-4	few	TGTGCCAGCAGTGTGGACAGCTCGGTACCAAACACTGAAGCTTTCTTT	CASSVDSSVPNTEAFF
TRBJ2-7	NA	TRBV6-2/TRBV6-3	many	TGTGCCAGCAGTTACTCTCGCTTCTCGACGGCCTACGAGCAGTACTTC	CASSYSRFSTAYEQYF
TRBJ2-1	NA	TRBV7-2	many	TGTGCCAGCAGCTTAGATGAGCAGTTCTTC	CASSLDEQFF
TRBJ2-3	NA	TRBV12-3/TRBV12-4	many	TGTGCCAGCAGTTTAGGGACAGCACATACGCAGTATTTT	CASSLGTAHTQYF
TRBJ2-7	TRBD1	TRBV24-1	few	TGTGCCACCAGTGATCCCTACAGGGGGCCCCCCTACGAGCAGTACTTC	CATSDPYRGPPYEQYF
TRBJ2-5	NA	TRBV12-3/TRBV12-4	few	TGTGCCAGCAGCGATAACCGGGGCCTCGCAGGAGAGACCCAGTACTTC	CASSDNRGLAGETQYF
TRBJ2-7	TRBD1	TRBV12-3/TRBV12-4	NA	TGTGCCAGCACTTTCAAACATCCGGGACAGGGCTACGAGCAGTACTTC	CASTFKHPGQGYEQYF
TRBJ1-6	NA	TRBV12-3/TRBV12-4	few	TGTGCCAGCAGTTTACACAGACAGAATAATTTACCCCTCCACTTT	CASSLHRQNNLPLHF
TRBJ2-1	NA	TRBV7-8	many	TGTGCCAGCAGCAAATACCCGAAACCGGGACTCAGGCGGTGGGAGCAGTTCTTC	CASSKYPKPGLRRWEQFF
TRBJ2-5	NA	TRBV27	NA	TGTGCCAGCAGTTTATGGGGCAGGGACCAAGAGACCCAGTACTTC	CASSLWGRDQETQYF
TRBJ2-7	NA	TRBV27	few	TGTGCCAGCAGTAGAAACCCGGAGCCAGGCGAGCAGTACTTC	CASSRNPEPGEQYF
TRBJ2-7	TRBD1	TRBV11-2	many	TGTGCCAGCAGCATTGGGACAGGGGGATACGAGCAGTACTTC	CASSIGTGGYEQYF
TRBJ2-2	NA	TRBV11-2	many	TGTGCCAGCAGCACTAGGCGTCCACCGAACACCGGGGAGCTGTTTTTT	CASSTRRPPNTGELFF
TRBJ1-2	NA	TRBV6-1	few	TGTGCCAGCCTAGGGAGGGACTATGGCTACACCTTC	CASLGRDYGYTF
TRBJ1-6	NA	TRBV4-1	few	TGCGCCAGCAGCCCCCCTGGGGGCAGACGAAGCCGGGATTCACCCCTCCACTTT	CASSPPGGRRSRDSPLHF
TRBJ1-4	NA	TRBV5-4	once	TGTGCCAGCCACGGACAGAGACCTAATGAAAAACTGTTTTTT	CASHGQRPNEKLFF
TRBJ1-5	NA	TRBV15	NA	TGTGCCACCAGCAGAGACGGGGGCTATAGCAATCAGCCCCAGCATTTT	CATSRDGGYSNQPQHF